The 32 T cell receptor beta chains below all came from one sample that was sequenced in a study of post-analysis software for immune sequencing data. Points from the study as a whole: TRBV5-6, TRBV5-1 and TRBV20-1 belonged to a set of a handful of TRBV segments that were more frequent in patients than controls.

Each TCR beta cDNA library carried unique molecular identifiers. A single record per CDR3 protein comes from TCRdb applying MiXCR to the PCR reads. The sample consists of about 760,000 distinct CDR3 sequences, around 27% of them appearing once. No antigen is known for these receptors. The sequencing sample was made of blood. The receptors here all came from a girl between 10 and 17 years old with multiple sclerosis.

This rearrangement joins TRBV4-1 to TRBJ1-5, with D tentatively TRBD1 (5 bases). Between the trimmed V and J ends, which lost 1 base and 5 bases, there was a span of 9 bases. Germline CDR1 is MGHRA and CDR2 is YSYEKL. The CDR3 extends over 14 amino acids. The CDR3 sequence is CASSQGRGDQPQHF. CDR3 bases: TGCGCCAGCAGCCAAGGAAGGGGAGATCAGCCCCAGCATTTT.

The chain couples TRBV4-3 to TRBJ2-1; D gene uncertain. This CDR3 is built from 14 residues. The germline V and J ends were trimmed by 4 bases and 5 bases, with 12 bases remaining between them. Germline loops: CDR1 LGHNA, CDR2 YSLEER. CDR3 DNA: TGCGCCAGCAGCCGCGTGGGATTGGACAATGAGCAGTTCTTC. Translated, it gives CASSRVGLDNEQFF.

This clonotype was recorded a few times. V usage is TRBV12-3 or TRBV12-4 and J usage is TRBJ1-1; D call uncertain. The CDR3 spans 14 residues. V lost 7 bases to trimming and J lost 4 bases, with 16 bases between them. Written as DNA, the CDR3 is TGTGCCAGCACCCCATTTTGGGCGGGCACTGAAGCTTTCTTT. Encoded protein: CASTPFWAGTEAFF.

In this sample, this clonotype turned up a few times. J is TRBJ1-2 and V is TRBV28, with 7 bases matching TRBD1. Unmatched junction bases numbered 5, after V lost 6 bases and J lost 4 bases. Germline V lookup: CDR1 MDHEN, CDR2 SYDVKM. This CDR3 has 13 residues. The CDR3 DNA reads TGTGCCAGCAGACCAGGGGGTATCTATGGCTACACCTTC. Its protein is CASRPGGIYGYTF.

This clonotype has only a few counts. The chain is built from TRBV27 and TRBJ2-1; TRBD1 might be the D (5 bases). There are 15 residues in the CDR3. Germline V gives CDR1 MNHEY, CDR2 SMNVEV (reference sequence). Trimming took 3 bases from V and 7 from J, leaving 16 bases between them. The CDR3 DNA is TGTGCCAGCAGTTTGCCAGGGCTTGGCCCTAATGAGCAGTTCTTC. It specifies CASSLPGLGPNEQFF.

J is TRBJ1-2 and V is TRBV6-1, with D maybe TRBD1 (5 bases). V lost 2 bases, J lost 4 bases, and 11 bases lay in between. Germline CDR1 reads MNHNS; CDR2 reads SASEGT. CDR3 length equals 14 residues. The CDR3 nucleotides read TGTGCCAGCAGTGAAAGCGGGGACCTCTATGGCTACACCTTC. As protein: CASSESGDLYGYTF.

This clonotype was counted only a few times. The V call is TRBV20-1, the J call TRBJ2-5; D is ambiguous. The CDR3 sequence is 12 residues long. CDR1 is DFQATT and CDR2 is SNEGSKA in the germline V gene (reference sequence). Trimming left V 5 bases short and J 5 bases short, with 12 bases between. The CDR3 protein is CSASTRRETQYF. The CDR3 DNA reads as TGCAGTGCTTCCACCCGGCGGGAGACCCAGTACTTC.

This clonotype was recorded a few times. The chain has TRBV12-3 or TRBV12-4 and TRBJ2-1; TRBD2 matches 11 bases. The V and J ends lost 7 bases and 4 bases, in that order; junction bases with no gene match: 6. The CDR3 length is 15 residues. The CDR3 DNA reads TGTGCCAGCACCGTAGGGACTAGCGGTTACAATGAGCAGTTCTTC. It translates to CASTVGTSGYNEQFF.

This clonotype has a count of ten or more. The chain's CDR3 is CASSQQARTSGAIEQFF. In DNA, the CDR3 is TGCGCCAGCAGCCAACAAGCCCGGACTAGCGGGGCCATAGAGCAGTTCTTC. The genes are TRBV4-3 and TRBJ2-1; 12 bases line up with TRBD2. V was clipped by 2 bases and J by 10 bases; unmatched bases: 12. The CDR3 covers 17 residues. CDR1 is LGHNA, CDR2 YSLEER, per germline.

The V and J genes are TRBV10-3 and TRBJ2-3; 14 positions agree with TRBD2. Trimming took 5 bases from V and 5 from J; bases not matched to a gene: 6. The CDR3 runs 16 residues. Germline-derived CDR1 and CDR2 are ENHRY and SYGVKD. CDR3 in amino acids: CAISNRLAGGVDTQYF. In nucleotides, the CDR3 is TGTGCCATCAGTAACCGACTAGCGGGAGGGGTAGATACGCAGTATTTT.

V usage is TRBV25-1 and J usage is TRBJ1-4; D unclear. This CDR3 is built from 13 residues. Per the germline V gene, CDR1 is MGHDK and CDR2 is SYGVNS. The V gene lost 6 bases and the J gene lost 0 bases, with 5 bases spanning the gap. The CDR3 sequence is CASRASTNEKLFF. The CDR3, as DNA: TGTGCCAGCAGAGCGTCAACTAATGAAAAACTGTTTTTT.

This clonotype was counted only a few times. This chain uses TRBV29-1 with TRBJ2-1; D is uncertain. The CDR3 has 11 amino acids. Trimming left V 4 bases short and J 5 bases short, with 6 bases between. Germline CDR1 and CDR2: SQVTM and ANQGSEA. In DNA, the CDR3 is TGCAGCGTTGTTCATAACAATGAGCAGTTCTTC. This encodes CSVVHNNEQFF.

This clonotype was counted between two and nine times. The chain couples TRBV2 to TRBJ2-5; D is unresolved. Per the germline V gene, CDR1 is SNHLY and CDR2 is FYNNEI. The CDR3 is 11 amino acids. The ends were cut back, 8 bases at V and 5 bases at J, with 9 bases in the middle. CDR3 DNA sequence: TGTGCCAGCGCCATCGGGGAGACCCAGTACTTC. Protein sequence: CASAIGETQYF. Looking up the rest from reference TRBV2 and TRBJ2-5 gives the full variable domain: EPEVTQTPSHQVTQMGQEVILRCVPISNHLYFYWYRQILGQKVEFLVSFYNNEISEKSEIFDDQFSVERPDGSNFTLKIRSTKLEDSAMYFCASAIGETQYFGPGTRLLVL.

This clonotype showed up just a few times. The chain recombines TRBV4-1 with TRBJ2-3, with TRBD2 matching 14 bases. Germline V gene sequence: CDR1 MGHRA, CDR2 YSYEKL. The junction had 7 bases not matched to a gene; V was cut back by 3 bases and J by 2 bases. The CDR3 is 18 residues long. This chain's CDR3 is CASSHSGLAGGFTDTQYF. The CDR3 nucleotides are TGCGCCAGCAGCCACTCAGGACTAGCGGGGGGATTCACAGATACGCAGTATTTT.

This clonotype was counted only a few times. V usage is TRBV20-1 and J usage is TRBJ2-1; a weak D match, TRBD2 (5 bases). Germline CDR1 is DFQATT and CDR2 is SNEGSKA (reference sequence). The CDR3 has 14 residues. V was clipped by 4 bases and J by 2 bases, with 12 bases between them. The CDR3 spells CSATILAPYNEQFF. The CDR3 DNA is TGCAGTGCTACAATTCTAGCCCCCTACAATGAGCAGTTCTTC.

This clonotype turned up a few times. The genes are TRBV28 and TRBJ2-4, with 7 bases that match TRBD1. The CDR3 sequence is 14 residues long. Unmatched junction bases numbered 2, after V lost 5 bases and J lost 1 base. Germline V gene sequence: CDR1 MDHEN, CDR2 SYDVKM. Here the CDR3 DNA reads TGTGCCAGCAGTCCCAGGGGGGCCAAAAACATTCAGTACTTC. This sequence encodes CASSPRGAKNIQYF.

The CDR3 region is CASSLADQRRDTEAFF. CDR3 DNA sequence: TGTGCCAGCAGCTTAGCGGACCAGAGAAGGGACACTGAAGCTTTCTTT. This chain connects TRBV7-6 to TRBJ1-1; no definite D call. The CDR3 contains 16 residues. CDR1 SGHVS and CDR2 FNYEAQ come from the germline V gene. V was pared by 0 bases and J by 3 bases, with 14 bases between.

The chain carries TRBV5-1 and TRBJ2-7; D unclear. V was trimmed by 3 bases and J by 0 bases, leaving 4 bases between them. Germline CDR1 and CDR2: SGHRS and YFSETQ. The length of the CDR3 is 12 residues. The CDR3 nucleotides read TGCGCCAGCAGCTGGCTCTCCTACGAGCAGTACTTC. Translation: CASSWLSYEQYF.

The chain uses TRBV6-6 and TRBJ1-6; perhaps TRBD1 as D (5 bases). CDR1 is MNHNY and CDR2 is SVGAGI in the germline V gene (reference sequence). This CDR3 is 14 amino acids long. V dropped 6 bases and J dropped 6 bases, with 12 bases sitting between them. The CDR3 bases are TGTGCCAGCAGCTTCTCAGGGATTAATTCACCCCTCCACTTT. It specifies CASSFSGINSPLHF.

The chain recombines TRBV7-2 with TRBJ2-1; the match to TRBD2 covers 7 bases. Germline V gene data show CDR1 as SGHTA and CDR2 as FQGNSA. V was clipped by 5 bases and J by 3 bases; unmatched bases: 13. The CDR3 spans 17 residues. As DNA, the CDR3 is TGTGCCAGCAGCCCCCGGTCCCGGCTAGCGGACTACAATGAGCAGTTCTTC. This sequence encodes CASSPRSRLADYNEQFF.

Comments on this clonotype: One base away lies a much larger clone, so this may be a sequencing read error. The chain has TRBV4-1 and TRBJ2-3; perhaps TRBD1 as D (5 bases). Looked up from germline, CDR1 is MGHRA and CDR2 is YSYEKL. The CDR3 sequence is 16 residues long. The CDR3 is CASSQGSGRTTDAQYF. CDR3 sequence (DNA): TGCGCCAGCAGCCAAGGTTCCGGCAGGACGACAGATGCGCAGTATTTT.

The chain uses TRBV10-3 and TRBJ2-2; perhaps D is TRBD1 or TRBD2 (5 bases each). Trimming took 3 bases from V and 4 from J, leaving 12 bases between them. This CDR3 has 15 amino acids. Germline V gives CDR1 ENHRY, CDR2 SYGVKD. CDR3 amino acids: CAISDTTGGTGELFF. CDR3 nucleotide sequence: TGTGCCATCAGTGACACCACTGGGGGCACCGGGGAGCTGTTTTTT.

This clonotype was seen a few times. V usage is TRBV29-1 and J usage is TRBJ1-6; a possible D gene is TRBD1 (6 bases). The V gene's germline CDR1 is SQVTM and CDR2 ANQGSEA. The germline V and J ends were trimmed by 6 bases and 5 bases, with 11 bases remaining between them. The length of the CDR3 is 13 residues. The CDR3 region is CSVQGTNNSPLHF. In nucleotides, the CDR3 is TGCAGCGTCCAGGGGACAAATAATTCACCCCTCCACTTT.

This clonotype appeared a few times. This rearrangement joins TRBV4-3 to TRBJ1-2, with 8 bases that match TRBD1. The V gene's germline CDR1 is LGHNA and CDR2 YSLEER. The trim removed 2 bases at V and 6 bases at J, leaving 2 bases unmatched. This CDR3 spans 13 amino acids. CDR3 sequence: CASSQRTGNGYTF. In DNA, the CDR3 is TGCGCCAGCAGCCAACGGACAGGGAATGGCTACACCTTC.

This chain connects TRBV4-3 to TRBJ2-5; 8 bases agree with TRBD2. The length of the CDR3 is 15 residues. In germline, CDR1 is LGHNA, CDR2 YSLEER. V shed 0 bases, J shed 4 bases, and the junction held 4 bases outside the gene matches. CDR3 sequence reads: CASSQDLAGPETQYF. CDR3 sequence (DNA): TGCGCCAGCAGCCAAGACTTAGCGGGGCCAGAGACCCAGTACTTC.

This sequence joins TRBV21-1 and TRBJ2-5; the listed D gene, TRBD1, was not tested against the DNA. TRBV21-1 is a known pseudogene. This CDR3 spans 16 amino acids. The CDR3: CASNKHPPHKQETQYF. DNA of the CDR3: TGTGCCAGCAACAAACATCCGCCCCATAAACAAGAGACCCAGTACTTC.

As regards this clonotype: This may be a read error, as it is one base from a much larger clone. The chain couples TRBV7-2 to TRBJ2-1; D might be TRBD1 or TRBD2, each matching 5 bases. The CDR3 runs to 15 residues. V lost 5 bases and J lost 2, with 13 bases in between. Germline V lookup: CDR1 SGHTA, CDR2 FQGNSA. CDR3 sequence reads: CASSAWDAPYNEQFF. CDR3 DNA: TGTGCCAGCAGCGCATGGGACGCCCCCTACAATGAGCAGTTCTTC.

This clonotype has a handful of counts. Germline and junction disagree at one end, which may indicate a read error. This sequence joins TRBV27 and TRBJ1-4, with unresolved D. The germline V gene encodes CDR1 MNHEY and CDR2 SMNVEV (reference sequence). This CDR3 region has 18 residues. CDR3 amino acids: CASSLVVAADYHDEELFF. The CDR3 DNA sequence: TGTGCCAGCAGTTTGGTGGTGGCGGCAGATTACCACGATGAAGAACTGTTTTTT.

V gene TRBV7-2 combines with J gene TRBJ1-2, with 10 bases matching TRBD1. V shed 4 bases and J 7 bases; nucleotides not matched to a gene: 9. Per the germline V gene, CDR1 is SGHTA and CDR2 is FQGNSA. The CDR3 contains 15 residues. The chain's CDR3 is CASSSATGGIGGYTF. The CDR3 DNA reads TGTGCCAGCAGCTCTGCGACAGGGGGCATAGGTGGCTACACCTTC.

This clonotype has just one count. This chain uses TRBV12-3 or TRBV12-4 with TRBJ2-5, with 9 bases lining up with TRBD1. The DNA end is more similar to TRBJ2-7, so the J call may be wrong. The CDR3 spans 16 residues. DNA for the CDR3: TGTGCCAGCAGTCCACAGGGGGCTCTTTCGTTTTACGAGCAGTACTTC. It translates to CASSPQGALSFYEQYF.

The CDR3 here is CSAPDQGGYTF. The CDR3 DNA reads as TGCAGTGCTCCGGATCAGGGTGGCTACACCTTC. The V and J genes are TRBV20-1 and TRBJ1-2, with D possibly being TRBD1 (5 bases). The length of the CDR3 is 11 residues. Germline assignment: CDR1 DFQATT and CDR2 SNEGSKA (reference sequence). V was shortened by 5 bases and J by 7 bases, with 11 bases between the two germline ends.

V and J are TRBV6-1 and TRBJ2-7; 8 nucleotides line up with TRBD1. J lost 1 base, V lost 6 bases, and 17 bases had no gene match. The CDR3 is made up of 18 amino acids. Germline values: CDR1 MNHNS, CDR2 SASEGT. The CDR3 loop reads CASSTLIAGTGSSYEQYF. The CDR3 nucleotides read TGTGCCAGCAGCACTCTAATTGCCGGGACAGGTTCTTCCTACGAGCAGTACTTC.